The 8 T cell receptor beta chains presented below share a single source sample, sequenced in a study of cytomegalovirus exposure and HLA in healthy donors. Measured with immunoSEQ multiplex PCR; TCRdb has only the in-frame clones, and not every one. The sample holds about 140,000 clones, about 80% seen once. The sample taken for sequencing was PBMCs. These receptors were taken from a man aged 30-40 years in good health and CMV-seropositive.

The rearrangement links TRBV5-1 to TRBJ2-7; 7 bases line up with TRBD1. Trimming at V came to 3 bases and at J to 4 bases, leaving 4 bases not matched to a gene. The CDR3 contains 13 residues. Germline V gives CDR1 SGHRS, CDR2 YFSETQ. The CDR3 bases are TGCGCCAGCAGCTGGGGACAGATGTACGAGCAGTACTTC. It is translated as CASSWGQMYEQYF. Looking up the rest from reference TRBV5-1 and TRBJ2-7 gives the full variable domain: KAGVTQTPRYLIKTRGQQVTLSCSPISGHRSVSWYQQTPGQGLQFLFEYFSETQRNKGNFPGRFSGRQFSNSRSEMNVSTLELGDSALYLCASSWGQMYEQYFGPGTRLTVT.

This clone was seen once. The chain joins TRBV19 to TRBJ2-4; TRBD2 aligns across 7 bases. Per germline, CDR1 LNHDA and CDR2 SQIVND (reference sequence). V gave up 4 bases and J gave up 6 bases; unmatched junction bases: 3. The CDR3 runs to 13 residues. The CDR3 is CASSTGGRNIQYF. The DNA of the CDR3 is TGTGCCAGTAGTACGGGAGGCCGAAACATTCAGTACTTC.

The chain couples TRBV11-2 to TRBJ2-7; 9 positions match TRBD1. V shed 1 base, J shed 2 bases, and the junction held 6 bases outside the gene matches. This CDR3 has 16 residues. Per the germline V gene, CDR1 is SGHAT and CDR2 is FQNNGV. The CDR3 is CASSLGGTGIPYEQYF. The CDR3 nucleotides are TGTGCCAGCAGCTTAGGTGGGACAGGGATTCCCTACGAGCAGTACTTC.

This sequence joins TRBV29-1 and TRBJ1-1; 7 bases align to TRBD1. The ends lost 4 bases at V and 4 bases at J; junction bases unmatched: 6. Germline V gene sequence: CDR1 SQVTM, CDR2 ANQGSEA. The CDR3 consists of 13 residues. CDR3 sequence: CSVGDRGPTEAFF. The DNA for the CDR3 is TGCAGCGTTGGGGATAGGGGGCCCACTGAAGCTTTCTTT.

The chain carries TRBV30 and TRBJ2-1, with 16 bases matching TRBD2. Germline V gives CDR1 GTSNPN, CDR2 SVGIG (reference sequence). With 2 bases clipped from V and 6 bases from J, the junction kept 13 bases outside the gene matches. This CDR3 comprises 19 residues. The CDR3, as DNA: TGTGCCTGGAGTCCATCCGGGACTAGCGGGGGGGCTTGGGGCAATGAGCAGTTCTTC. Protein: CAWSPSGTSGGAWGNEQFF.

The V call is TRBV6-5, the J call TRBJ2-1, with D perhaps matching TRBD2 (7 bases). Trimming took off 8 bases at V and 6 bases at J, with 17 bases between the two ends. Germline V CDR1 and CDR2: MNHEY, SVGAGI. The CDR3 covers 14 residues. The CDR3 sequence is CASARGGVRNEQFF. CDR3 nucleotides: TGTGCCAGCGCGAGAGGGGGGGTACGCAATGAGCAGTTCTTC.

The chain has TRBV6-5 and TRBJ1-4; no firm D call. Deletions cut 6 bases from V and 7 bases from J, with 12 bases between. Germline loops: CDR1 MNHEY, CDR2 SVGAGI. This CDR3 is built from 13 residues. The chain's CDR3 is CASSRQATEKLFF. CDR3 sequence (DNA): TGTGCCAGCAGCCGCCAAGCTACTGAAAAACTGTTTTTT.

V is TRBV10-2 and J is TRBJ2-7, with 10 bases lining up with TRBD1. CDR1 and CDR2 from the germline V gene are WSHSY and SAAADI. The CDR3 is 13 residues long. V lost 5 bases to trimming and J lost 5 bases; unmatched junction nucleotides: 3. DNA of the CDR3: TGCGCCAGCAGTCAAGACAGGGGGCACGAGCAGTACTTC. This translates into CASSQDRGHEQYF.